The clone carrying this T cell receptor (beta chain) was found a few times. The record originates from a study of shared clonotypes between healthy human individuals. Study at large: Aged between 18 and 49, the donors were a couple of women and a few men.

Roughly 0.3 ug DNA, about 30,000 T cell genomes, went into unsorted PBMC replicate PCRs. Authors' analysis steps: ImmunoSEQ yielded junction-only sequences lacking quality scores, so filtering differed. Measured with immunoSEQ multiplex PCR; TCRdb has only the in-frame clones, and not every one. The V and J calls and clone size were taken over from that table, and D and trimming were inferred from the DNA. This repertoire shows 450,000 to 500,000 clones, almost 80% found once; its top ten account for more than 10%. When samples were unsorted, roughly 100 million PBMCs were used for genomic DNA. CDR1 is MNHNS and CDR2 is SASEGT in the germline V gene. There are 15 residues in the CDR3.

Material for sequencing was PBMCs. The chain has TRBV6-1 and TRBJ2-5; 11 bases are shared with TRBD2. The J call may be incorrect, as the DNA end agrees better with TRBJ2-7. The sequence was obtained from a woman in her forties in good health. Some clones in this sample may be carry-over from other donors' samples. The CDR3 is CASSEGLAGSYEQYF. The CDR3 DNA reads TGTGCCAGCAGTGAAGGACTAGCGGGATCCTACGAGCAGTACTTC.